Following are 28 T cell receptor beta chains from one sample sequenced in a study of blood T cell repertoires in COVID-19. Using immunoSEQ multiplex PCR, the repertoire was profiled, and TCRdb retains in-frame clones only, with some absent. The table records roughly 330,000 clones, around nine tenths of them present only once. Material: PBMCs or T cells enriched from blood (not recorded which). The receptors derive from a woman aged 25 to 39 who had recovered from COVID-19.

The V and J genes are TRBV5-4 and TRBJ1-2, with 10 bases aligning to TRBD1. The CDR3 consists of 16 residues. V trimming: 1 base; J trimming: 4 bases; junction bases outside the gene matches: 7. Looked up from germline, CDR1 is SGHNT and CDR2 is YYREEE (reference sequence). In DNA, the CDR3 is TGTGCCAGCAGCTTGTCGACAGGGGGCTTGGTCTATGGCTACACCTTC. Its translation: CASSLSTGGLVYGYTF.

The chain employs TRBV5-1 and TRBJ2-7; D perhaps matches TRBD2 (5 bases). Germline V lookup: CDR1 SGHRS, CDR2 YFSETQ. V was shortened by 0 bases and J by 6 bases, with 13 bases between the two germline ends. The CDR3 is made up of 14 amino acids. The CDR3 sequence is CASSLDGGRVEQYF. In DNA, the CDR3 is TGCGCCAGCAGCTTGGATGGCGGGCGGGTCGAGCAGTACTTC. The whole variable domain, remainder taken from reference TRBV5-1 and TRBJ2-7, is KAGVTQTPRYLIKTRGQQVTLSCSPISGHRSVSWYQQTPGQGLQFLFEYFSETQRNKGNFPGRFSGRQFSNSRSEMNVSTLELGDSALYLCASSLDGGRVEQYFGPGTRLTVT.

The rearrangement uses TRBV18 and TRBJ2-7; 9 bases fit TRBD1. Germline values: CDR1 KGHSH, CDR2 LQKENI. J was trimmed by 3 bases and V by 6 bases; bases with no gene match: 6. CDR3 length equals 14 residues. The CDR3, as DNA: TGTGCCAGCTCCCAACTGGGACAGGGCTACGAGCAGTACTTC. It is translated as CASSQLGQGYEQYF. Combining the CDR3 with reference TRBV18 and TRBJ2-7 gives the whole variable domain NAGVMQNPRHLVRRRGQEARLRCSPMKGHSHVYWYRQLPEEGLKFMVYLQKENIIDESGMPKERFSAEFPKEGPSILRIQQVVRGDSAAYFCASSQLGQGYEQYFGPGTRLTVT.

This clone was counted a few times. This chain links TRBV5-6 with TRBJ1-1; D not resolved. The CDR3 has 13 residues. CDR1 and CDR2 (germline): SGHDT, YYEEEE. V was trimmed by 6 bases and J by 6 bases, leaving 15 bases between them. CDR3 sequence reads: CASTATDYAEAFF. The CDR3 coding sequence is TGTGCCAGCACCGCGACTGACTACGCTGAAGCTTTCTTT.

The V call is TRBV6-5, the J call TRBJ1-5; maybe TRBD1 (6 bases). The CDR3 covers 15 residues. The V gene's germline CDR1 is MNHEY and CDR2 SVGAGI. V shed 6 bases and J shed 0 bases, with 12 bases lying between them. For the CDR3, the DNA is TGTGCCAGCAGGCGGACAGTTAATAGCAATCAGCCCCAGCATTTT. The encoded protein is CASRRTVNSNQPQHF.

The J gene is TRBJ1-6, the V gene TRBV5-1; maybe TRBD1 (6 bases). Trimming shortened V by 4 bases and J by 0 bases, and 17 bases separated the two germline ends. This CDR3 is built from 18 residues. In germline, CDR1 is SGHRS, CDR2 YFSETQ. The CDR3 protein is CASSAGVGGRSYNSPLHF. In nucleotides, the CDR3 is TGCGCCAGCAGCGCAGGAGTAGGGGGACGCTCCTATAATTCACCCCTCCACTTT.

This sequence joins TRBV18 and TRBJ1-2; tentative D call: TRBD1 (5 bases). V lost 5 bases and J 3 bases, leaving 10 bases between the germline ends. The CDR3 has 13 amino acids. CDR1 and CDR2 (germline): KGHSH, LQKENI. This CDR3 reads CASSGARDYGYTF. Here the CDR3 DNA reads TGTGCCAGCTCAGGGGCTCGCGACTATGGCTACACCTTC.

The V and J genes are TRBV9 and TRBJ2-5, with D tentatively TRBD1 (6 bases). CDR1 is SGDLS, CDR2 YYNGEE, per germline. The CDR3 has 15 amino acids. The V end was cut by 2 bases, the J end by 0 bases, with 11 bases between. CDR3 region: CASSVGASYQETQYF. DNA for the CDR3: TGTGCCAGCAGCGTGGGGGCCTCATACCAAGAGACCCAGTACTTC.

The chain couples TRBV5-1 to TRBJ1-1; D possibly corresponds to TRBD1 (6 bases). Looked up from germline, CDR1 is SGHRS and CDR2 is YFSETQ. Trimming left V 4 bases short and J 3 bases short, with 16 bases between. The CDR3 covers 15 residues. CDR3 nucleotides: TGCGCCAGCAGCACCCGACAGGCGGGGGACACTGAAGCTTTCTTT. This encodes CASSTRQAGDTEAFF.

The V gene is TRBV27, the J gene TRBJ1-2, with D perhaps TRBD1 (5 bases). CDR3 length: 15 amino acids. The V gene's germline CDR1 is MNHEY and CDR2 SMNVEV (reference sequence). V was shortened by 6 bases and J by 3 bases, with 17 bases between the two germline ends. The DNA for the CDR3 is TGTGCCAGCAGGAGATCGCTCGCGGGGGACTATGGCTACACCTTC. Residues: CASRRSLAGDYGYTF.

The V call is TRBV19, the J call TRBJ1-4; 11 positions match TRBD1. Germline lookup yields CDR1 LNHDA and CDR2 SQIVND (reference sequence). With V trimmed by 7 bases and J by 6 bases, 4 bases remained unmatched. CDR3 size: 14 residues. CDR3 residues: CASNSGQGDEKLFF. CDR3 coding DNA: TGTGCCAGTAATTCGGGACAGGGGGATGAAAAACTGTTTTTT.

The chain joins TRBV30 to TRBJ1-2; D gene uncertain. The V and J ends lost 4 bases and 7 bases respectively, with 10 bases between them. The CDR3 consists of 11 residues. Germline V CDR1 and CDR2: GTSNPN, SVGIG (reference sequence). The CDR3 reads CAWTPLRGYTF. The CDR3 nucleotides read TGTGCCTGGACCCCGTTGCGTGGCTACACCTTC.

V gene TRBV6-5 combines with J gene TRBJ1-5; D remains unclear. V lost 0 bases, J lost 9 bases, and 15 bases lay in between. CDR1 MNHEY and CDR2 SVGAGI come from the germline V gene. The CDR3 extends over 15 amino acids. The CDR3: CASSYSAKSLRPQHF. The CDR3 coding sequence is TGTGCCAGCAGTTACTCAGCAAAATCCCTTCGGCCCCAGCATTTT.

This clone appeared a few times. This chain links TRBV27 with TRBJ1-6; 8 positions match TRBD1. Germline trimming cut 5 bases from V and 6 bases from J; bases unmatched to any gene: 6. The germline V gene has CDR1 MNHEY and CDR2 SMNVEV (reference sequence). This CDR3 contains 15 residues. This chain's CDR3 is CASSPDRGANSPLHF. The DNA of the CDR3 is TGTGCCAGCAGTCCAGACAGGGGTGCTAATTCACCCCTCCACTTT.

The genes are TRBV7-2 and TRBJ2-7; TRBD2 might be the D (5 bases). Germline V gene sequence: CDR1 SGHTA, CDR2 FQGNSA. This CDR3 has 15 amino acids. Trimming cost V 1 base and J 3 bases, with 13 bases left between them. Here the CDR3 DNA reads TGTGCCAGCAGCTTAGGACAATTCCGGGACTACGAGCAGTACTTC. Translating it yields CASSLGQFRDYEQYF.

The chain couples TRBV10-3 to TRBJ1-5; 10 nucleotides agree with TRBD1. V lost 10 bases, J lost 1 base, and 4 bases stayed unmatched. Germline-derived CDR1 and CDR2 are ENHRY and SYGVKD. The CDR3 runs 14 residues. CDR3 sequence: CATLGQGSNQPQHF. The CDR3 DNA is TGTGCCACCCTGGGACAGGGGAGCAATCAGCCCCAGCATTTT.

The chain has TRBV6-5 and TRBJ1-1; 8 bases match TRBD1. The CDR3 length is 14 residues. Germline assignment: CDR1 MNHEY and CDR2 SVGAGI. Germline trimming cut 4 bases from V and 6 bases from J; bases unmatched to any gene: 7. CDR3 protein: CASSWTGFTSEAFF. CDR3 DNA sequence: TGTGCCAGCAGTTGGACAGGGTTTACGTCTGAAGCTTTCTTT.

The rearrangement joins TRBV11-3 to TRBJ1-1; the D is unclear. Germline V gives CDR1 SGHNT, CDR2 YENEEA. The CDR3 sequence is 13 residues long. Trimming shortened V by 1 base and J by 1 base, and 4 bases separated the two germline ends. This CDR3 reads CASSLAGNTEAFF. Written as DNA, the CDR3 is TGTGCCAGCAGCTTAGCAGGGAACACTGAAGCTTTCTTT.

The J gene is TRBJ2-3, the V gene TRBV3-1 (or the pseudogene TRBV3-2), with 7 bases fitting TRBD2. V trimming: 0 bases; J trimming: 1 base; junction bases outside the gene matches: 10. This CDR3 comprises 18 residues. Germline assignment: CDR1 LGHDT and CDR2 YNNKEL (reference sequence). The CDR3 spells CASSQDEGLAGRTDTQYF. In DNA, the CDR3 is TGTGCCAGCAGCCAAGATGAAGGATTAGCGGGTCGCACAGATACGCAGTATTTT.

The V gene is TRBV15, the J gene TRBJ2-2; 8 bases align to TRBD1. The CDR3 contains 16 residues. Per germline, CDR1 LNHNV and CDR2 YYDKDF (reference sequence). V lost 0 bases, J lost 6 bases, and 6 bases stayed unmatched. The chain's CDR3 is CATSRDRGQGSGELFF. The CDR3, as DNA: TGTGCCACCAGCAGAGACAGGGGGCAAGGATCCGGGGAGCTGTTTTTT. The variable domain in full, with the rest retrieved from reference TRBV15 and TRBJ2-2, is DAMVIQNPRYQVTQFGKPVTLSCSQTLNHNVMYWYQQKSSQAPKLLFHYYDKDFNNEADTPDNFQSRRPNTSFCFLDIRSPGLGDTAMYLCATSRDRGQGSGELFFGEGSRLTVL.

This chain connects TRBV9 to TRBJ1-1; D possibly corresponds to TRBD1 (5 bases). Germline V gene sequence: CDR1 SGDLS, CDR2 YYNGEE. The V end was cut by 0 bases, the J end by 2 bases, with 11 bases between. This CDR3 has 15 amino acids. CDR3 bases: TGTGCCAGCAGCGTAGAGGGGCAGGCTAACACTGAAGCTTTCTTT. This translates into CASSVEGQANTEAFF.

This clone was counted a single time. V is TRBV2 and J is TRBJ1-5; D remains ambiguous. This CDR3 contains 12 residues. The V and J ends lost 7 bases and 7 bases respectively, with 11 bases between them. CDR1 and CDR2 from the germline V gene are SNHLY and FYNNEI. The CDR3 sequence: CASMREDQPQHF. In nucleotides, the CDR3 is TGTGCCAGCATGCGGGAGGACCAGCCCCAGCATTTT.

This chain connects TRBV4-1 to TRBJ2-1; D gene ambiguous. Trimming removed 2 bases from V and 7 bases from J, with 9 bases in between. CDR1 and CDR2 from the germline V gene are MGHRA and YSYEKL. The CDR3 runs to 13 residues. CDR3 residues: CASSQNSANEQFF. CDR3 bases: TGCGCCAGCAGCCAAAACAGTGCGAATGAGCAGTTCTTC.

This chain links TRBV27 with TRBJ2-7; 8 positions match TRBD1. CDR3 length: 16 residues. Germline V gives CDR1 MNHEY, CDR2 SMNVEV (reference sequence). Trimming cost V 0 bases and J 4 bases; bases outside gene matches: 8. In DNA, the CDR3 is TGTGCCAGCAGTTTATCGAGGCCTGGACAGGGTTACGAGCAGTACTTC. Amino acids: CASSLSRPGQGYEQYF.

In DNA form, the CDR3 reads TGTGCCAGCAGTTACGGCCAGAACACAGATACGCAGTATTTT. Translation gives CASSYGQNTDTQYF. This chain uses TRBV6-2 or TRBV6-3 with TRBJ2-3, with D hard to call. This CDR3 region has 14 residues. V lost 2 bases and J lost 2, with 8 bases in between. In germline, CDR1 is MNHEY, CDR2 SVGEGT.

The chain uses TRBV5-4 and TRBJ2-5; 7 bases map to TRBD1. The trim removed 3 bases at V and 2 bases at J, leaving 4 bases unmatched. CDR3 length: 14 amino acids. CDR1 and CDR2 from the germline V gene are SGHNT and YYREEE (reference sequence). This chain's CDR3 is CASSWGTAQETQYF. The CDR3, as DNA: TGTGCCAGCAGCTGGGGGACAGCTCAAGAGACCCAGTACTTC.

The gene calls are TRBV2 and TRBJ2-7; D is uncertain. CDR1 is SNHLY, CDR2 FYNNEI, per germline. CDR3 length equals 11 residues. V was shortened by 6 bases and J by 1 base, with 4 bases between the two germline ends. CDR3 amino acids: CASSQSYEQYF. The CDR3 nucleotides are TGTGCCAGCAGCCAATCCTACGAGCAGTACTTC.

This sequence joins TRBV30 and TRBJ1-5; D remains unclear. V was cut by 0 bases and J by 2 bases, with 11 bases left in between. The CDR3 has 15 amino acids. Germline-derived CDR1 and CDR2 are GTSNPN and SVGIG (reference sequence). The CDR3 is CAWSVWGVGNQPQHF. CDR3 DNA: TGTGCCTGGAGTGTCTGGGGAGTTGGCAATCAGCCCCAGCATTTT.